The T cell receptor beta chain described here comes from a study of cytomegalovirus exposure and HLA in healthy donors. The study, taken as a whole, reports: Sequencing likely caused a cluster of highly shared sequence variants.

As for this clone: Its antigen is as yet unknown.

Use of 60 Vbeta and 13 Jbeta primers characterized the PCR. Assay used: immunoSEQ multiplex PCR; TCRdb lists only in-frame clones, some missing. The sample contains around 150,000 clones, around 60% of which appear only once. The CDR3 loop spans 15 amino acids. The ends were cut back, 7 bases at V and 0 bases at J, with 18 bases in the middle. Germline CDR1 is SQVTM and CDR2 is ANQGSEA. The chain has TRBV29-1 and TRBJ2-5; D is possibly TRBD2 (5 bases). Sequenced: PBMCs. The sequence came from a woman in her fifties or sixties in good health and CMV-seropositive. Here the CDR3 reads CSAHGGPLYQETQYF. CDR3 nucleotides: TGCAGCGCCCATGGAGGCCCCCTTTACCAAGAGACCCAGTACTTC. The full variable domain, rest sourced from reference TRBV29-1 and TRBJ2-5, is SAVISQKPSRDICQRGTSLTIQCQVDSQVTMMFWYRQQPGQSLTLIATANQGSEATYESGFVIDKFPISRPNLTFSTLTVSNMSPEDSSIYLCSAHGGPLYQETQYFGPGTRLLVL.